A selection of T cell receptor beta chains follows, all from one sample in a study of cytomegalovirus exposure and HLA in healthy donors. Some clones are missing from TCRdb's copy, which holds only in-frame ones; the method was immunoSEQ multiplex PCR. The sample shows some 200,000 clones, roughly three quarters of them seen only once. The source material was PBMCs. The receptor source for this set is a man aged 45-65 years in good health and CMV-seronegative. Each CDR3 is given with its conserved first and last residue. The D gene is left open where the match is weak. Some rows mark clone size as missing; the rest say once, few, many or name a class of expanded clone.

cdr3_aa	cdr3_nt	clone_size	d_call	v_call	j_call
CASSGGRQNTGELFF	TGTGCCAGCAGCGGGGGGAGGCAGAACACCGGGGAGCTGTTTTTT	.	.	TRBV7-9	TRBJ2-2
CASSPGLFTSEQYF	TGTGCCAGCAGTCCCGGACTTTTTACCTCCGAGCAGTACTTC	.	.	TRBV28	TRBJ2-7
CASSRVGNYGYTF	TGTGCCAGCAGCCGGGTGGGTAACTATGGCTACACCTTC	.	.	TRBV28	TRBJ1-2
CASSRGESNQPQHF	TGTGCCTCCTCCAGGGGTGAAAGCAATCAGCCCCAGCATTTT	.	.	TRBV30	TRBJ1-5
CASSSRDRVGNEQFF	TGCGCCAGCAGCTCCCGGGACAGGGTGGGCAATGAGCAGTTCTTC	.	TRBD1	TRBV5-1	TRBJ2-1
CATAAGRRSGANVLTF	TGTGCCACCGCCGCGGGACGCCGCTCTGGGGCCAACGTCCTGACTTTC	.	.	TRBV28	TRBJ2-6
CASSHGPTGFGYGYTF	TGTGCCAGCAGCCACGGACCGACAGGGTTTGGATATGGCTACACCTTC	few	TRBD1	TRBV14	TRBJ1-2
CASSSRDSIQETQYF	TGTGCCAGCAGCTCCCGGGACAGCATTCAAGAGACCCAGTACTTC	.	TRBD1	TRBV7-9	TRBJ2-5
CASSYPGQSYEQYF	TGTGCCAGCAGCTATCCTGGACAGTCCTACGAGCAGTACTTC	.	.	TRBV7-9	TRBJ2-7
CASRSVKGNSYEQYF	TGTGCCAGCAGGTCCGTTAAGGGGAACTCCTACGAGCAGTACTTC	.	.	TRBV28	TRBJ2-7
CASSLREVGNEQYF	TGTGCCAGCAGCCTCAGGGAAGTGGGGAACGAGCAGTACTTC	once	.	TRBV2	TRBJ2-7
CSATKRLGMNTEAFF	TGCAGCGCTACCAAGCGCCTTGGAATGAACACTGAAGCTTTCTTT	.	.	TRBV29-1	TRBJ1-1
CASSVPGLGEKLFF	TGTGCCAGCAGCGTCCCGGGGTTAGGTGAAAAACTGTTTTTT	.	.	TRBV5-6	TRBJ1-4
CASSVGSGVGYTQYF	TGTGCCAGCAGCGTCGGGAGCGGGGTGGGTTATACGCAGTATTTT	.	TRBD2	TRBV9	TRBJ2-3
CAWKASGISMNEQFF	TGTGCCTGGAAAGCAAGCGGGATATCCATGAATGAGCAGTTCTTC	.	TRBD2	TRBV30	TRBJ2-1
CASSVSTSGTEQFF	TGTGCCAGCAGTGTGTCGACTAGCGGGACCGAGCAGTTCTTC	.	TRBD2	TRBV2	TRBJ2-1
CATSTGQTNTEAFF	TGTGCTACTAGCACGGGACAGACGAACACTGAAGCTTTCTTT	.	TRBD1	TRBV12-5	TRBJ1-1
CASSFVRGWDGYTF	TGTGCCAGCAGTTTTGTTCGGGGGTGGGATGGCTACACCTTC	.	.	TRBV27	TRBJ1-2
CASDKGKTYEQYF	TGTGCCAGCGACAAGGGGAAGACCTACGAGCAGTACTTC	.	.	TRBV28	TRBJ2-7
CASSPSGRVANEQFF	TGTGCCAGCTCACCCAGCGGGAGGGTGGCAAATGAGCAGTTCTTC	.	TRBD2	TRBV18	TRBJ2-1
CASQPGGYMNTEAFF	TGTGCCAGTCAACCGGGGGGGTACATGAACACTGAAGCTTTCTTT	.	.	TRBV19	TRBJ1-1
CASSPLRGAYEQYF	TGCGCCAGCAGCCCCCTCCGGGGGGCCTACGAGCAGTACTTC	.	TRBD2	TRBV5-1	TRBJ2-7
CASNTQKGSSTDTQYF	TGTGCCAGCAATACCCAGAAGGGGTCTAGCACAGATACGCAGTATTTT	.	.	TRBV2	TRBJ2-3
CASSGRQGADYGYTF	TGTGCCAGCAGTGGTAGACAGGGGGCGGACTATGGCTACACCTTC	few	TRBD1	TRBV28	TRBJ1-2
CASRSIFGRDDEQFF	TGTGCCAGCAGGTCCATATTTGGGAGGGACGATGAGCAGTTCTTC	.	TRBD2	TRBV25-1	TRBJ2-1
CAGRQNTEAFF	TGTGCCGGCAGACAGAACACTGAAGCTTTCTTT	once	.	TRBV2	TRBJ1-1
CASSVGGREKLFF	TGTGCCAGCAGCGTAGGGGGCCGGGAAAAACTGTTTTTT	.	.	TRBV9	TRBJ1-4
CASSVGTSGSLQWETQYF	TGTGCCAGCAGCGTGGGTACTAGCGGGAGTCTCCAATGGGAGACCCAGTACTTC	.	TRBD2	TRBV9	TRBJ2-5
CASSPLQGYEQYF	TGTGCCAGCAGCCCACTACAGGGCTACGAGCAGTACTTC	.	.	TRBV7-3	TRBJ2-7
CASRRSTGRNTEAFF	TGTGCCAGCAGACGCTCGACAGGCCGGAACACTGAAGCTTTCTTT	.	.	TRBV28	TRBJ1-1